These 26 T cell receptor beta chains came from one sample sequenced in a study of OX40 agonist ivuxolimab in advanced cancers. Profiling relied on immunoSEQ multiplex PCR, and the TCRdb table lists in-frame clones only, not all of them. The repertoire holds roughly 67,000 clones, with roughly 86% as singletons. The source was CD4+ or CD8+ T cells sorted from blood, collected in a trial of the OX40 agonist ivuxolimab. The receptors were sampled from an adult with an advanced solid tumor such as melanoma, head and neck, liver or kidney cancer.

This chain connects TRBV11-2 to TRBJ2-1; TRBD2 might be the D (6 bases). This CDR3 has 15 amino acids. Trimming took off 4 bases at V and 5 bases at J, with 15 bases between the two ends. The V gene's germline CDR1 is SGHAT and CDR2 FQNNGV. CDR3 DNA sequence: TGTGCCAGCAGCTCGGGACTGCCCCTTCACAATGAGCAGTTCTTC. Residues: CASSSGLPLHNEQFF.

The rearrangement uses TRBV19 and TRBJ1-2, with D unclear. Between the trimmed V and J ends, which lost 9 bases and 4 bases, there was a span of 12 bases. Germline values: CDR1 LNHDA, CDR2 SQIVND (reference sequence). The CDR3 has 12 residues. CDR3 residues: CASSETIYGYTF. CDR3 in DNA: TGTGCCAGCTCGGAGACAATCTATGGCTACACCTTC.

The chain recombines TRBV18 with TRBJ2-4, with D maybe TRBD1 (6 bases). Germline values: CDR1 KGHSH, CDR2 LQKENI. V shed 4 bases and J shed 1 base, with 11 bases lying between them. The CDR3 has 15 residues. The CDR3 DNA reads TGTGCCAGCTCACTGTCCCAGGGGGCCAAAAACATTCAGTACTTC. Translation: CASSLSQGAKNIQYF.

This rearrangement joins TRBV15 to TRBJ2-7, with a possible D match to TRBD1 (5 bases). V dropped 2 bases and J dropped 3 bases, with 14 bases sitting between them. The CDR3 is 15 amino acids. The V gene's germline CDR1 is LNHNV and CDR2 YYDKDF (reference sequence). The CDR3 DNA reads TGTGCCACCAGCAGATGGGGCGGAGACGTCTACGAGCAGTACTTC. Translating gives CATSRWGGDVYEQYF.

V usage is TRBV7-7 and J usage is TRBJ2-5; the D is unclear. CDR1 and CDR2 (germline): SSHAT, FNYEAQ (reference sequence). Trimming removed 8 bases from V and 7 bases from J, with 11 bases in between. This CDR3 has 11 amino acids. This chain's CDR3 is CASESSGTQYF. CDR3 nucleotides: TGTGCCAGCGAGTCCAGTGGGACCCAGTACTTC.

The J gene is TRBJ1-4, the V gene TRBV2; TRBD1 is a possible D gene (5 bases). V was cut by 6 bases and J by 7 bases, with 18 bases left in between. This CDR3 region has 15 residues. Germline assignment: CDR1 SNHLY and CDR2 FYNNEI. The CDR3 region has the DNA TGTGCCAGCAGCCCGAGGGCCTTAACAGGTGAAAAACTGTTTTTT. Protein product: CASSPRALTGEKLFF.

The chain links TRBV6-6 to TRBJ2-1; possibly TRBD2 for D (7 bases). Trimming cost V 6 bases and J 6 bases, with 15 bases left between them. Germline assignment: CDR1 MNHNY and CDR2 SVGAGI (reference sequence). The CDR3 consists of 14 residues. The CDR3 protein is CASRGGPGFNEQFF. Here the CDR3 DNA reads TGTGCCAGCAGGGGGGGGCCGGGTTTCAATGAGCAGTTCTTC.

In its sample, this clone was seen once. The chain uses TRBV13 and TRBJ2-2; 7 nucleotides agree with TRBD1. V was clipped by 4 bases and J by 6 bases; unmatched bases: 5. The germline CDR1 and CDR2 sequences are PRHDT and FYEKMQ (reference sequence). CDR3 length: 14 residues. The CDR3 region is CASSSTGTAGELFF. In DNA, the CDR3 is TGTGCCAGCAGCTCGACAGGGACCGCCGGGGAGCTGTTTTTT.

This clone occurred once. The chain recombines TRBV6-5 with TRBJ2-2, with 9 bases lining up with TRBD1. The ends lost 4 bases at V and 6 bases at J; junction bases unmatched: 9. Germline lookup yields CDR1 MNHEY and CDR2 SVGAGI. CDR3 length: 16 residues. The CDR3 region has the DNA TGTGCCAGCAGTTTAAGACAGGGGGTAGGGCCCGGGGAGCTGTTTTTT. Its protein is CASSLRQGVGPGELFF.

V and J are TRBV28 and TRBJ1-6, with 9 bases that match TRBD1. The CDR3 runs to 13 residues. Germline loops: CDR1 MDHEN, CDR2 SYDVKM. Germline trimming cut 6 bases from V and 10 bases from J; bases unmatched to any gene: 4. The CDR3 coding sequence is TGTGCCAGCAGCCGGGACAGGGTGTCACCCCTCCACTTT. This translates into CASSRDRVSPLHF.

The J gene is TRBJ1-1, the V gene TRBV18; 12 bases agree with TRBD1. This CDR3 spans 13 amino acids. The trim removed 6 bases at V and 9 bases at J, leaving 5 bases unmatched. CDR1 is KGHSH and CDR2 is LQKENI in the germline V gene. CDR3 nucleotide sequence: TGTGCCAGCTCGTTCGGGACAGGGGGCCAAGCTTTCTTT. As protein: CASSFGTGGQAFF.

The chain is built from TRBV5-1 and TRBJ2-6; perhaps TRBD2 as D (6 bases). V lost 4 bases, J lost 0 bases, and 11 bases lay in between. CDR1 is SGHRS, CDR2 YFSETQ, per germline. This CDR3 spans 16 amino acids. CDR3 DNA sequence: TGCGCCAGCAGCGTATACGGGAGCTCTGGGGCCAACGTCCTGACTTTC. Amino acid sequence: CASSVYGSSGANVLTF.

This chain connects TRBV19 to TRBJ1-3; tentative D call: TRBD1 (5 bases). This CDR3 has 13 residues. V lost 9 bases, J lost 1 base, and 10 bases lay in between. CDR1 is LNHDA, CDR2 SQIVND, per germline (reference sequence). The CDR3 reads CASGGESGNTIYF. The CDR3 DNA is TGTGCCAGCGGGGGGGAGTCTGGAAACACCATATATTTT.

V gene TRBV19 combines with J gene TRBJ1-2, with D maybe TRBD1 (5 bases). Germline V gives CDR1 LNHDA, CDR2 SQIVND (reference sequence). V lost 0 bases and J 8 bases, leaving 13 bases between the germline ends. The CDR3 totals 14 residues. The CDR3 sequence: CASSIDRQRGGYTF. The CDR3, as DNA: TGTGCCAGTAGTATAGATCGACAGAGAGGCGGCTACACCTTC.

This clone was recorded a few times. DNA of the CDR3: TGTGCCTGGATTACCACAGGAGCGGCCCAGTACTTC. This encodes CAWITTGAAQYF. This chain joins TRBV30 and TRBJ2-5, with D perhaps TRBD1 or TRBD2 (5 bases each). Trimming left V 4 bases short and J 9 bases short, with 15 bases between. Germline-derived CDR1 and CDR2 are GTSNPN and SVGIG (reference sequence). The CDR3 loop spans 12 amino acids.

V and J are TRBV5-4 and TRBJ1-1; D uncertain. Germline values: CDR1 SGHNT, CDR2 YYREEE (reference sequence). The ends were cut back, 4 bases at V and 0 bases at J, with 13 bases in the middle. The CDR3 totals 15 residues. This CDR3 reads CASSQDVIMNTEAFF. The DNA for the CDR3 is TGTGCCAGCAGCCAAGACGTGATAATGAACACTGAAGCTTTCTTT.

This clone was picked up a small number of times. The chain links TRBV9 to TRBJ1-5, with D unclear. The CDR3 runs 15 residues. V lost 3 bases and J lost 7, with 17 bases in between. Germline values: CDR1 SGDLS, CDR2 YYNGEE. The CDR3 is CASSGPGGLGQPQHF. The CDR3 DNA reads as TGTGCCAGCAGCGGCCCCGGAGGGCTGGGACAGCCCCAGCATTTT.

This clone occurred once. The chain uses TRBV6-1 and TRBJ2-3, with a possible D match to TRBD2 (6 bases). The germline V gene has CDR1 MNHNS and CDR2 SASEGT. Trimming left V 2 bases short and J 3 bases short, with 15 bases between. The CDR3 covers 16 residues. CDR3 region: CASSESPGDLTDTQYF. In nucleotides, the CDR3 is TGTGCCAGCAGTGAATCCCCGGGGGACCTGACAGATACGCAGTATTTT.

A single count supports this clone. Other DNA sequences in the same sample also yield this CDR3. The genes are TRBV10-2 and TRBJ1-1; 9 positions agree with TRBD1. CDR1 and CDR2 (germline): WSHSY, SAAADI. The junction had 4 bases not matched to a gene; V was cut back by 7 bases and J by 4 bases. This CDR3 has 13 amino acids. As DNA, the CDR3 is TGCGCCAGCACCCTGACAGGGGGCACTGAAGCTTTCTTT. Encoded protein: CASTLTGGTEAFF.

This rearrangement joins TRBV15 to TRBJ1-1, with D unclear. This CDR3 comprises 12 residues. Trimming stripped 3 bases from V and 3 bases from J, with 5 bases between. CDR1 and CDR2 (germline): LNHNV, YYDKDF (reference sequence). The chain's CDR3 is CATSREDTEAFF. CDR3 DNA sequence: TGTGCCACCAGCAGGGAGGACACTGAAGCTTTCTTT.

This sequence joins TRBV5-4 and TRBJ2-7, with 13 nucleotides matching TRBD2. CDR1 SGHNT and CDR2 YYREEE come from the germline V gene (reference sequence). The CDR3 consists of 15 residues. J was trimmed by 4 bases and V by 5 bases; bases with no gene match: 6. The CDR3 DNA reads as TGTGCCAGCAGTTCCGGGACTAGCGGGACATACGAGCAGTACTTC. Its protein product is CASSSGTSGTYEQYF.

J is TRBJ2-6 and V is TRBV15; D is unclear. With 6 bases removed from V and 4 bases from J, the gap between germline ends came to 7 bases. The CDR3 is 13 residues long. Per the germline V gene, CDR1 is LNHNV and CDR2 is YYDKDF (reference sequence). The CDR3 loop reads CATRAGGANVLTF. The DNA for the CDR3 is TGTGCCACCAGGGCAGGCGGGGCCAACGTCCTGACTTTC.

This clone appeared a few times. This chain joins TRBV7-8 and TRBJ2-2; the match to TRBD2 covers 14 bases. This CDR3 has 15 residues. Germline V gene lookup returns CDR1 SGHVS and CDR2 FQNEAQ. V trimming: 5 bases; J trimming: 6 bases; junction bases outside the gene matches: 2. CDR3 sequence: CASSATSGGAGELFF. The CDR3 DNA is TGTGCCAGCAGCGCGACTAGCGGGGGGGCCGGGGAGCTGTTTTTT.

The chain employs TRBV18 and TRBJ2-7; D not resolved. Germline loops: CDR1 KGHSH, CDR2 LQKENI. The CDR3 runs 13 residues. Trimming took 3 bases from V and 3 from J, leaving 9 bases between them. CDR3 sequence (DNA): TGTGCCAGCTCACCCGCGGACGGCTACGAGCAGTACTTC. This gives the protein CASSPADGYEQYF.

CDR3 sequence reads: CASSLYGDRAGYTF. CDR3 DNA: TGCGCCAGCAGCTTGTATGGGGACAGGGCTGGCTACACCTTC. The gene calls are TRBV5-1 and TRBJ1-2; 9 nucleotides match TRBD1. This CDR3 has 14 residues. Germline CDR1 SGHRS, CDR2 YFSETQ. Germline trimming cut 1 base from V and 7 bases from J; bases unmatched to any gene: 5.

CDR3 DNA sequence: TGCGCCAGCAGCCGAGCTCGCTGGGGGGGCAAAAACATTCAGTACTTC. Protein product: CASSRARWGGKNIQYF. The chain has TRBV10-1 and TRBJ2-4, with 7 bases matching TRBD2. This CDR3 comprises 16 residues. CDR1 and CDR2 (germline): WNHNN, SYGVQD (reference sequence). V was pared by 6 bases and J by 3 bases, with 11 bases of the junction left unmatched.